This TCR beta chain came from a study of cytomegalovirus exposure and HLA in healthy donors. V lost 2 bases to trimming and J lost 5 bases, with 13 bases between them. This CDR3 has 14 residues. CDR1 is SGHDT, CDR2 YYEEEE, per germline. Method: immunoSEQ multiplex PCR; TCRdb's copy keeps in-frame clones and lacks some. This sample carries under 200,000 clones, approximately 96% of them seen once, and the ten largest clones take roughly 0.83%. Sequenced sample: PBMCs. The TCR sequence derives from a woman between 18 and 29 years old in good health and CMV-seronegative. The chain employs TRBV5-6 and TRBJ2-5; perhaps TRBD2 as D (6 bases). CDR3: CASSLGTVLETQYF. The DNA for the CDR3 is TGTGCCAGCAGCTTAGGGACTGTGCTGGAGACCCAGTACTTC. Drawing the rest from reference TRBV5-6 and TRBJ2-5, the complete variable domain is DAGVTQSPTHLIKTRGQQVTLRCSPKSGHDTVSWYQQALGQGPQFIFQYYEEEERQRGNFPDRFSGHQFPNYSSELNVNALLLGDSALYLCASSLGTVLETQYFGPGTRLLVL.